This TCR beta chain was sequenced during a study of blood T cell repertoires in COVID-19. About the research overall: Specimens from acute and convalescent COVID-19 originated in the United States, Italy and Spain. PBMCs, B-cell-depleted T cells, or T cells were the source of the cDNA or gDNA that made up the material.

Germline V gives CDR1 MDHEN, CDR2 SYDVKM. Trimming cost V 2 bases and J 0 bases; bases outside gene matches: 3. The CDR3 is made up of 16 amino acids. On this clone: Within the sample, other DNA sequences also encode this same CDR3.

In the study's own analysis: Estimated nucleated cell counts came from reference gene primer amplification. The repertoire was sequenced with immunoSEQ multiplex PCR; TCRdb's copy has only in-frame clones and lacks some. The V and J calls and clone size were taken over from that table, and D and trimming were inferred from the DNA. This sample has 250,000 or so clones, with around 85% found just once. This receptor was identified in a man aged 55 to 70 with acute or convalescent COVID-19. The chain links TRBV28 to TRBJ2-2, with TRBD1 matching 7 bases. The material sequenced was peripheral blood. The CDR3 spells CASSLLGTANTGELFF. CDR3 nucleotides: TGTGCCAGCAGTTTACTCGGGACAGCGAACACCGGGGAGCTGTTTTTT.